A single sample is the source of the 10 T cell receptor beta chains below, sequenced in a study of T cells in Graves' hyperthyroidism and ophthalmopathy. The CDR3 regions of TCR beta were amplified from RNA transcripts. A first-round RT-PCR of the TCR CDR3 used the HTBI primer set. MiXCR, applied by TCRdb to the multiplex PCR reads, yields one record per CDR3 protein. In the table there are a few hundred thousand distinct CDR3 sequences, roughly 13% of which are singletons. Sequencing was performed on blood. These receptors came from a woman in her 40s with Graves' ophthalmopathy.

V gene TRBV10-2 combines with J gene TRBJ1-6, with D tentatively TRBD1 (5 bases). Germline CDR1 reads WSHSY; CDR2 reads SAAADI. The germline V and J ends were trimmed by 0 bases and 10 bases, with 13 bases remaining between them. The CDR3 is made up of 15 amino acids. The CDR3 DNA follows: TGCGCCAGCAGTGAGTCGGCGTGGGGGGAATCACCCCTCCACTTT. It yields the protein CASSESAWGESPLHF.

This clonotype was counted at least ten times. The chain has TRBV12-3 or TRBV12-4 and TRBJ1-1; D is unclear. This CDR3 has 13 residues. V was clipped by 2 bases and J by 2 bases, with 6 bases between them. CDR3 nucleotides: TGTGCCAGCAGTTTAACAGTTAACACTGAAGCTTTCTTT. This translates into CASSLTVNTEAFF.

This clonotype was seen repeatedly, ten times or more. The J gene is TRBJ2-7, the V gene TRBV20-1; 7 bases are shared with TRBD2. The CDR3 is made up of 14 amino acids. The germline V gene encodes CDR1 DFQATT and CDR2 SNEGSKA (reference sequence). The V gene end was trimmed by 7 bases and the J gene end by 0 bases; junction bases not matched to a gene: 9. The CDR3: CSGNSGTNSYEQYF. CDR3 bases: TGCAGTGGAAACTCCGGGACTAACTCCTACGAGCAGTACTTC.

V and J are TRBV10-3 and TRBJ2-2, with 11 bases matching TRBD2. Trimming removed 5 bases from V and 5 bases from J; junction bases left unmatched: 7. Per the germline V gene, CDR1 is ENHRY and CDR2 is SYGVKD. The CDR3 sequence is 16 residues long. The CDR3 protein is CAISSSGRLRTGELFF. Here the CDR3 DNA reads TGTGCCATCAGTTCTAGCGGGAGGTTAAGGACCGGGGAGCTGTTTTTT.

This clonotype was observed many times. CDR3 loop: CASIGGPRDTEAFF. The CDR3 region has the DNA TGTGCCAGCATTGGAGGCCCCAGGGACACTGAAGCTTTCTTT. The rearrangement joins TRBV25-1 to TRBJ1-1; possible D gene TRBD1, 5 bases. The CDR3 is 14 amino acids. V lost 7 bases and J 3 bases, leaving 15 bases between the germline ends. CDR1 is MGHDK and CDR2 is SYGVNS in the germline V gene. The variable domain in full, with the rest retrieved from reference TRBV25-1 and TRBJ1-1, is EADIYQTPRYLVIGTGKKITLECSQTMGHDKMYWYQQDPGMELHLIHYSYGVNSTEKGDLSSESTVSRIRTEHFPLTLESARPSHTSQYLCASIGGPRDTEAFFGQGTRLTVV.

In its sample, this clonotype was seen many times. The V and J genes are TRBV28 and TRBJ1-2, with TRBD1 matching over 8 bases. Germline CDR1 and CDR2: MDHEN and SYDVKM. The J segment lost 0 bases and the V segment lost 4 bases, leaving 10 bases of the junction unmatched. The CDR3 is 17 amino acids. The DNA for the CDR3 is TGTGCCAGCAGTTCCCCCCGACAGGGGATTCCTAACTATGGCTACACCTTC. Amino acids: CASSSPRQGIPNYGYTF.

In its sample, this clonotype was seen many times. The junction does not match germline at one end; this may be a read error. The chain couples TRBV12-3 or TRBV12-4 to TRBJ2-7; no clear D gene. The length of the CDR3 is 16 residues. This CDR3 reads CASSLGIEDLSYEQYF. CDR3 in DNA: TGTGCCAGCAGCTTAGGGATCGAAGACCTCTCCTACGAGCAGTACTTC.

This clonotype was counted at least ten times. The J gene is TRBJ2-7, the V gene TRBV6-1; 8 bases align to TRBD1. V lost 6 bases to trimming and J lost 4 bases; unmatched junction nucleotides: 5. The CDR3 has 13 residues. Germline lookup yields CDR1 MNHNS and CDR2 SASEGT. As DNA, the CDR3 is TGTGCCAGCAGGAAATACAGGGGGTACGAGCAGTACTTC. This codes for CASRKYRGYEQYF.

This clonotype was observed at least ten times. This rearrangement joins TRBV29-1 to TRBJ2-1; weak D call: TRBD1 (7 bases). CDR3 length equals 13 residues. V lost 7 bases to trimming and J lost 7 bases, with 17 bases between them. Germline CDR1 reads SQVTM; CDR2 reads ANQGSEA. Here the CDR3 reads CSGRQGGGNEQFF. The CDR3 coding sequence is TGCAGCGGAAGACAGGGTGGGGGGAATGAGCAGTTCTTC.

This clonotype was detected only a few times. The chain links TRBV6-5 to TRBJ2-2; no firm D call. V was cut by 4 bases and J by 1 base, with 13 bases left in between. Germline V lookup: CDR1 MNHEY, CDR2 SVGAGI. There are 16 residues in the CDR3. This chain's CDR3 is CASSSMRQENTGELFF. The DNA for the CDR3 is TGTGCCAGCAGTTCGATGCGGCAGGAGAACACCGGGGAGCTGTTTTTT.